This T cell receptor beta chain was captured in a study of blood T cell repertoires in COVID-19. Study as a whole: PBMCs, B-cell-depleted T cells, or T cells were the source of the cDNA or gDNA that made up the material.

This clone was recorded only once. Authors' data handling: The authors estimated nucleated cell counts from reference gene primer amplification. Clones were sequenced by immunoSEQ multiplex PCR, and TCRdb holds only the in-frame ones, with some missing. V and J calls and clone size are copied from that table; D and trimming were computed from the DNA. Altogether about 200,000 clones are present, roughly 88% being singletons, with the ten largest covering roughly 27%. Trimming cost V 6 bases and J 2 bases, with 14 bases left between them. This CDR3 has 15 amino acids. The germline CDR1 and CDR2 sequences are MDHEN and SYDVKM.

This chain links TRBV28 with TRBJ1-3; D might be TRBD1 (6 bases). Sequenced: peripheral blood. The TCR was taken from a middle-aged man with acute or convalescent COVID-19. Here the CDR3 DNA reads TGTGCCAGCAGCCATTACAGGGCTCCTGGAAACACCATATATTTT. Translating it yields CASSHYRAPGNTIYF.